These 22 T cell receptor beta chains were all obtained from the same sample, sequenced in a study of Graves' ophthalmopathy and Graves' hyperthyroidism. For repertoire sequencing, the TCR beta CDR3 regions were amplified from RNA transcripts. HTBI primers were used in a first-round RT-PCR, which preceded a second-round multiplex PCR. Each CDR3 protein gets one entry after TCRdb re-called the multiplex PCR reads with MiXCR. The sample lists around 660,000 distinct CDR3 sequences, 35% to 50% seen once, with under 3.5% in the top ten. Material for sequencing was peripheral blood. Receptors were obtained from an adult man with Graves' ophthalmopathy.

The J gene is TRBJ2-5, the V gene TRBV7-2; 9 bases agree with TRBD2. Per the germline V gene, CDR1 is SGHTA and CDR2 is FQGNSA. This CDR3 spans 15 amino acids. The trim removed 4 bases at V and 2 bases at J, leaving 5 bases unmatched. The CDR3 here is CASSSRGGSQETQYF. CDR3 nucleotides: TGTGCCAGCAGCTCGCGGGGGGGCTCACAAGAGACCCAGTACTTC.

V is TRBV29-1 and J is TRBJ1-2; tentative D call: TRBD1 (6 bases). V was trimmed by 1 base and J by 3 bases, leaving 12 bases between them. Germline V gene sequence: CDR1 SQVTM, CDR2 ANQGSEA. The CDR3 contains 14 residues. The CDR3 DNA reads TGCAGCGTTGAAGGTCCAGGGGTCGACTATGGCTACACCTTC. Amino acids: CSVEGPGVDYGYTF.

This clonotype has at least ten counts. This chain uses TRBV10-3 with TRBJ1-2, with D unclear. Germline V gene lookup returns CDR1 ENHRY and CDR2 SYGVKD. V dropped 6 bases and J dropped 8 bases, with 19 bases sitting between them. The CDR3 sequence is 14 residues long. The CDR3 loop is CAIRLNGITGGYTF. Here the CDR3 DNA reads TGTGCCATCAGGCTAAACGGGATAACGGGGGGCTACACCTTC.

This clonotype came up many times. This chain uses TRBV7-9 with TRBJ1-2; 9 nucleotides agree with TRBD1. V lost 5 bases to trimming and J lost 5 bases; unmatched junction nucleotides: 12. Germline V lookup: CDR1 SEHNR, CDR2 FQNEAQ (reference sequence). The CDR3 spans 16 residues. CDR3 in amino acids: CASSPYGTGPFYGYTF. The CDR3 region has the DNA TGTGCCAGCAGCCCATACGGGACAGGGCCCTTTTATGGCTACACCTTC. Variable domain in full (rest from reference TRBV7-9 and TRBJ1-2): DTGVSQNPRHKITKRGQNVTFRCDPISEHNRLYWYRQTLGQGPEFLTYFQNEAQLEKSRLLSDRFSAERPKGSFSTLEIQRTEQGDSAMYLCASSPYGTGPFYGYTFGSGTRLTVV.

This clonotype was found many times. The chain uses TRBV2 and TRBJ2-2, with D perhaps being TRBD1 or TRBD2 (5 bases each). Germline assignment: CDR1 SNHLY and CDR2 FYNNEI. V gave up 4 bases and J gave up 1 base, with 7 bases separating them. This CDR3 region has 14 residues. CDR3 protein: CASSGDVNTGELFF. DNA of the CDR3: TGTGCCAGCAGTGGGGACGTGAACACCGGGGAGCTGTTTTTT.

This clonotype was seen repeatedly, ten times or more. The chain couples TRBV7-6 to TRBJ1-6; D remains ambiguous. Trimming removed 0 bases from V and 0 bases from J, with 12 bases in between. Germline CDR1 and CDR2: SGHVS and FNYEAQ. The CDR3 spans 18 residues. The CDR3 nucleotides are TGTGCCAGCAGCTTAGCGAACAGCTTTGACTCCTATAATTCACCCCTCCACTTT. It encodes CASSLANSFDSYNSPLHF.

A single count supports this clonotype. The genes are TRBV9 and TRBJ2-2; D perhaps matches TRBD2 (7 bases). The CDR3 runs 16 residues. V lost 4 bases and J 2 bases, leaving 15 bases between the germline ends. CDR1 SGDLS and CDR2 YYNGEE come from the germline V gene. The CDR3 is CASSLGGGQNTGELFF. The CDR3, as DNA: TGTGCCAGCAGCTTAGGCGGGGGCCAAAACACCGGGGAGCTGTTTTTT.

On this clonotype: A much larger clonotype is one base distant, so this may be a read error. This chain connects TRBV2 to TRBJ2-5; possibly TRBD1 or TRBD2 for D (6 bases each). The germline V gene has CDR1 SNHLY and CDR2 FYNNEI. The CDR3 loop spans 14 amino acids. This CDR3 reads CASSEQGRQETRYF. The CDR3 DNA reads TGTGCCAGCAGTGAACAGGGGAGGCAAGAGACCCGGTACTTC.

The rearrangement uses TRBV5-7 and TRBJ2-7; D perhaps matches TRBD1 (5 bases). TRBV5-7 is an open reading frame whose function is uncertain. V was cut by 4 bases and J by 2 bases, with 13 bases left in between. The length of the CDR3 is 14 residues. Here the CDR3 reads CASSDRQPTYEQYF. CDR3 bases: TGTGCCAGCAGCGATCGACAGCCAACCTACGAGCAGTACTTC.

This clonotype was recorded many times. The V gene is TRBV20-1, the J gene TRBJ2-5; no definite D call. Looked up from germline, CDR1 is DFQATT and CDR2 is SNEGSKA (reference sequence). The V end was cut by 1 base, the J end by 5 bases, with 5 bases between. This CDR3 has 11 amino acids. The CDR3 here is CSARALETQYF. As DNA, the CDR3 is TGCAGTGCTAGAGCGTTGGAGACCCAGTACTTC.

This clonotype was picked up many times. The CDR3 reads CASSRQGPGYRNEKLFF. Written as DNA, the CDR3 is TGTGCCAGCAGTCGACAGGGACCCGGGTACCGTAATGAAAAACTGTTTTTT. V gene TRBV7-9 combines with J gene TRBJ1-4; 7 nucleotides line up with TRBD1. The length of the CDR3 is 17 residues. CDR1 and CDR2 from the germline V gene are SEHNR and FQNEAQ (reference sequence). V lost 6 bases to trimming and J lost 4 bases; unmatched junction nucleotides: 14.

On this clonotype itself: This may be a read error: a much more frequent sequence differs by one nucleotide. J is TRBJ1-2 and V is TRBV4-3; no reliable D call. Germline V gene data show CDR1 as LGHNA and CDR2 as YSLEER. V shed 8 bases and J shed 3 bases, with 19 bases lying between them. The CDR3 runs to 15 residues. CDR3 region: CASGPSPDGDYGYTF. The CDR3, as DNA: TGCGCCAGCGGCCCCTCCCCCGACGGTGACTATGGCTACACCTTC.

V and J are TRBV29-1 and TRBJ1-2; TRBD1 matches 7 bases. CDR1 SQVTM and CDR2 ANQGSEA come from the germline V gene. Trimming removed 6 bases from V and 5 bases from J; junction bases left unmatched: 6. The CDR3 runs to 12 residues. In nucleotides, the CDR3 is TGCAGCGTGACAGGGACTGAGTATGGCTACACCTTC. It specifies CSVTGTEYGYTF.

This clonotype was detected many times. V and J are TRBV20-1 and TRBJ1-1; D remains ambiguous. There are 13 residues in the CDR3. V was cut by 3 bases and J by 7 bases, with 15 bases left in between. Per the germline V gene, CDR1 is DFQATT and CDR2 is SNEGSKA (reference sequence). CDR3 in amino acids: CSASTPVVGEAFF. The CDR3 DNA reads as TGCAGTGCTAGCACCCCTGTGGTGGGTGAAGCTTTCTTT.

This clonotype appeared a few times. A read error may produce the germline difference seen at one junction end. The rearrangement uses TRBV4-1 and TRBJ2-7; 10 bases agree with TRBD1. CDR1 and CDR2 from the germline V gene are MGHRA and YSYEKL. The CDR3 is 17 residues long. The CDR3 loop is CASSQAQTGTGDYEQYF. The CDR3 region has the DNA TGTGCCAGCAGCCAAGCTCAAACCGGGACAGGGGACTACGAGCAGTACTTC.

This clonotype was recorded at least ten times. J is TRBJ1-6 and V is TRBV25-1; D is undetermined. CDR1 and CDR2 from the germline V gene are MGHDK and SYGVNS. The CDR3 covers 15 residues. V was shortened by 5 bases and J by 7 bases, with 15 bases between the two germline ends. The DNA of the CDR3 is TGTGCCAGCAGTATTTTGCCTGAAGCCAATTCACCCCTCCACTTT. Translated, it gives CASSILPEANSPLHF. The entire variable domain, with the rest obtained from reference TRBV25-1 and TRBJ1-6, is as follows: EADIYQTPRYLVIGTGKKITLECSQTMGHDKMYWYQQDPGMELHLIHYSYGVNSTEKGDLSSESTVSRIRTEHFPLTLESARPSHTSQYLCASSILPEANSPLHFGNGTRLTVT.

This clonotype occurred many times. The chain couples TRBV7-2 to TRBJ2-7; D is possibly TRBD1 (5 bases). The CDR3 spans 17 residues. Per germline, CDR1 SGHTA and CDR2 FQGNSA. Trimming pared 5 bases from V and 2 bases from J, leaving 22 bases between. Here the CDR3 DNA reads TGTGCCAGCAGCACGACCGAAAGACAGCTTTTCGCCTACGAGCAGTACTTC. It is translated as CASSTTERQLFAYEQYF.

This clonotype came up a few times. The genes are TRBV5-1 and TRBJ1-1; D uncertain. This CDR3 region has 15 residues. Germline assignment: CDR1 SGHRS and CDR2 YFSETQ. Trimming left V 4 bases short and J 1 base short, with 14 bases between. CDR3 sequence: CASSPSLSANTEAFF. CDR3 nucleotides: TGCGCCAGCAGCCCCTCCCTCAGTGCGAACACTGAAGCTTTCTTT.

In this sample, this clonotype turned up many times. This chain links TRBV7-6 with TRBJ1-4, with 11 bases that match TRBD1. Per the germline V gene, CDR1 is SGHVS and CDR2 is FNYEAQ. V shed 1 base and J 8 bases; nucleotides not matched to a gene: 3. CDR3 size: 15 residues. The CDR3 sequence is CASSLEGQGGEKLFF. The CDR3 bases are TGTGCCAGCAGCTTAGAGGGACAGGGGGGAGAAAAACTGTTTTTT.

This clonotype was detected ten times or more. The chain is built from TRBV29-1 and TRBJ1-2; D gene ambiguous. This CDR3 has 13 residues. The V end lost 3 bases, the J end lost 1 base, and 9 bases lay between the germline ends. From germline, CDR1 is SQVTM and CDR2 ANQGSEA. The CDR3 loop reads CSVDSDYNYGYTF. The CDR3 DNA reads as TGCAGCGTTGATAGCGATTATAACTATGGCTACACCTTC.

Of note for this clonotype: A clone one base away is much larger, so this may be a read error. V gene TRBV5-1 combines with J gene TRBJ2-7; D unresolved. The CDR3 loop spans 13 amino acids. Germline CDR1 and CDR2: SGHRS and YFSETQ. Trimming took off 0 bases at V and 6 bases at J, with 10 bases between the two ends. The CDR3 nucleotides read TGCGCCAGCAGCTTGGTGATCGGGCCCGAGCAGTACTTC. Protein sequence: CASSLVIGPEQYF.

This clonotype appeared many times. The rearrangement links TRBV15 to TRBJ2-7; D is perhaps TRBD1 (5 bases). Trimming shortened V by 0 bases and J by 4 bases, and 10 bases separated the two germline ends. The CDR3 totals 14 residues. The V gene's germline CDR1 is LNHNV and CDR2 YYDKDF (reference sequence). The CDR3 loop is CATSRDRQGYEQYF. The CDR3 DNA reads as TGTGCCACCAGCAGAGATCGGCAGGGATACGAGCAGTACTTC.